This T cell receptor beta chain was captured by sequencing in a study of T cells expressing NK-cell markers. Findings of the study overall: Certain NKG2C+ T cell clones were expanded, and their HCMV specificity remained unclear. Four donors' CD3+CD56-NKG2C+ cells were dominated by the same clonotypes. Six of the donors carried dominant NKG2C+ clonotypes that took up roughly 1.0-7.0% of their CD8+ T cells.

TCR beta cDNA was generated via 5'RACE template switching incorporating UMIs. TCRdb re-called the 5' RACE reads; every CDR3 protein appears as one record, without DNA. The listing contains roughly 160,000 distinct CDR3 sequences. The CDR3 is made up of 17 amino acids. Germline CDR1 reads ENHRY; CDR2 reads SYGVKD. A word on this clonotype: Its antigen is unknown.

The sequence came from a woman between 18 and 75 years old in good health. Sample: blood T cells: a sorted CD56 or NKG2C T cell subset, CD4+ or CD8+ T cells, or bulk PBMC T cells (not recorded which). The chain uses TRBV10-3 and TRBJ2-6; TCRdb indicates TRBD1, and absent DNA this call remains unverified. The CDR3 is CAISESSRGSGANVLTF.